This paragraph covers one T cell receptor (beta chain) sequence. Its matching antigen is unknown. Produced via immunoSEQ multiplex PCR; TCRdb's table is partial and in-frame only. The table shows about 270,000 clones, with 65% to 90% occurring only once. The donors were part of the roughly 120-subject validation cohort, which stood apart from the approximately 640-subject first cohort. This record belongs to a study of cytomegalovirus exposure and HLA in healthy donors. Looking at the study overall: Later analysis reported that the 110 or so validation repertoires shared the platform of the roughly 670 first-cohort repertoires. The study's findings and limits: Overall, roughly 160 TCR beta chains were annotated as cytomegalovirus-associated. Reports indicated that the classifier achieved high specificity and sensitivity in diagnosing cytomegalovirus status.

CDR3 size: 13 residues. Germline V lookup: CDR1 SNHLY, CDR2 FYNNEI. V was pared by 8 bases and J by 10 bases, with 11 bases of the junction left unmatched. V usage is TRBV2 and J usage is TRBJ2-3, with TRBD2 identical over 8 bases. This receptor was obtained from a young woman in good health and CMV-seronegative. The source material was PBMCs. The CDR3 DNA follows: TGTGCCAGCGCGGCGGGGGGTACCCCCTCGCAGTATTTT. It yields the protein CASAAGGTPSQYF.